This is a list of T cell receptor beta chains from one sample in a study of Graves' ophthalmopathy and Graves' hyperthyroidism. MiXCR, run by TCRdb on the multiplex PCR reads, gives a single entry per CDR3 protein. The table shows some 400,000 distinct CDR3 sequences, with about a sixth occurring only once. Sequenced material: peripheral blood. The receptor set was obtained from a woman aged 18-29 years with Graves' ophthalmopathy. Both conserved end residues are part of each CDR3. The D gene is left open where the match is weak. Only some rows state a clone size, as once, few, many or a class for expanded clones.

J	size	V	D	DNA	CDR3
TRBJ2-6	many	TRBV6-5	-	TGTTCCGTATCTGGGGCCAACGTCCTGACTTTC	CSVSGANVLTF
TRBJ2-7	many	TRBV5-1	-	TGCGCCAGCGGCTTGGAGGGGTCCTCCTACGAGCAGTACTTC	CASGLEGSSYEQYF
TRBJ2-7	many	TRBV30	-	TGTGCCTGGAAATTCGGGACGGGGGACTACGAGCAGTACTTC	CAWKFGTGDYEQYF
TRBJ2-2	-	TRBV11-3	-	TGTGCCAGCAGCCCGGGGGCGGCGAACACCGGGGAGCTGTTTTTT	CASSPGAANTGELFF
TRBJ2-2	few	TRBV18	-	TGTGCCAGCTCACCGTCAGTCACGAACACCGGGGAGCTGTTTTTT	CASSPSVTNTGELFF
TRBJ2-7	few	TRBV28	TRBD1	TGTGCCAGCAGGCCCGACAGGGACACCTACGAGCAGTACTTC	CASRPDRDTYEQYF
TRBJ1-1	-	TRBV12-3/TRBV12-4	-	TGTGCCAGCAGGTATGGGGCAGGGTTGGACACTGAAGCTTTCTTT	CASRYGAGLDTEAFF
TRBJ2-5	many	TRBV11-2	-	TGTGCCAGCAGCTTCCCGGCTAACCAAGAGACCCAGTACTTC	CASSFPANQETQYF
TRBJ2-5	many	TRBV4-1	TRBD2	TGCGCCAGCAGCCAAGGAACCGGGGGGTACGAGACCCAGTACTTC	CASSQGTGGYETQYF
TRBJ2-2	many	TRBV11-2	-	TGTGCCAGCAGCTTACGGGGGGCCGACACCGGGGAGCTGTTTTTT	CASSLRGADTGELFF
TRBJ2-5	-	TRBV15	TRBD2	TGTGCCACCAGCAGAGTAGCGGGCCAAGAAGAGACCCAGTACTTC	CATSRVAGQEETQYF
TRBJ1-1	-	TRBV12-3/TRBV12-4	-	TGTGCCAGCAAACGACAGGAGGCCGTTACGGAAGCTTTCTTT	CASKRQEAVTEAFF
TRBJ2-4	-	TRBV4-2	TRBD2	TGTGCCAGCAGCCAGCTTCTAGCGGGGCAAGCCAAAAACATTCAGTACTTC	CASSQLLAGQAKNIQYF
TRBJ2-1	-	TRBV11-2	TRBD2	TGTGCCAGCAGCTTAGGTAGCGGGTCGTACAATGAGCAGTTCTTC	CASSLGSGSYNEQFF
TRBJ1-5	many	TRBV15	-	TGTGCCACCAGCAGAGTCGGCCCGAGGGCAGGTCAGCCCCAGCATTTT	CATSRVGPRAGQPQHF
TRBJ1-3	-	TRBV6-1	-	TGTGCCACCAAACCTACAGTGGCTGGAAACACCATATATTTT	CATKPTVAGNTIYF